The clone carrying this TCR beta chain appeared a few times. The sample comes from a study of blood T cell repertoires in COVID-19. As for the study in general: Sites across the United States, Italy and Spain contributed samples from acute and convalescent COVID-19. Sources were T cells, B-cell-depleted T cells, or PBMCs; the material itself was cDNA or gDNA.

V was pared by 2 bases and J by 5 bases, with 4 bases of the junction left unmatched. The CDR3 spans 15 residues. Germline CDR1 and CDR2: MNHNS and SASEGT. Original handling: By means of reference gene primer amplification, nucleated cell counts were estimated. Here immunoSEQ multiplex PCR was the method, and the copy in TCRdb shows in-frame clones only, minus some. That table is the source of V, J and clone size, and D and trimming were worked out from the DNA. This sample yields 300,000 to 350,000 clones, of which 80% to 90% are seen a single time; 2.5% to 3% belongs to the top ten. The sequenced material came from peripheral blood. The rearrangement links TRBV6-1 to TRBJ2-5; 11 nucleotides align to TRBD1. The source of this sequence is a man aged 30 to 39 with active or convalescent COVID-19. CDR3 amino acids: CASSEWDRGSETQYF. DNA for the CDR3: TGTGCCAGCAGTGAATGGGACAGGGGGTCCGAGACCCAGTACTTC.